Given below is one TCR beta chain in context. Its antigen specificity is not known. No base qualities exist here, and no much larger clone lies one base off it. The data originate from a study of cytomegalovirus exposure and HLA in healthy donors (dated by TCRdb to about 2017). Notes on the research overall: In an earlier analysis of 450 to 750 of the donors, roughly 300 Gb of sequence data and some 120 million unique TCR beta sequences from roughly 200 million T cells were reported. An early release covering roughly 640 HLA-typed donors comprised approximately 290 gigabases of sequencing data and around 80 million unique TCR sequences. The genetic ancestry cluster associated with self-reported Caucasian donors included 70% to 85% of the 398 genotyped donors. The study aimed to test whether signatures of past pathogen exposure could be identified by cataloging public T cell receptors. The T cell repertoires of around 670 subjects were profiled by immunosequencing and related to cytomegalovirus serostatus. A separate validation cohort of approximately 120 different subjects was used in addition to the 666-subject first cohort. To predict cytomegalovirus infection status, the study combined high-throughput TCR immunosequencing, statistical association of individual TCRs with disease status, and machine learning. A later analysis re-analyzed previously published TCR beta repertoires from roughly 600 donors and added high-resolution HLA genotyping to study TCR occurrence patterns. In the later analysis, no new phenotypic data were used to find candidate immune exposures; instead, reliance was placed on TCR beta sequences and their occurrence across donors. An earlier analysis of 587 of the donors used high-throughput TCR beta sequencing to judge whether each TCR beta V gene segment behaved as functional or pseudogenic. Donor age, sex, ethnicity and CMV serostatus were compiled together with the repertoire data. A later genetic analysis used genome-wide SNP genotypes for 398 of the 666 donors, treating that subset as a discovery cohort. Every repertoire in the discovery cohort had been generated on one and the same sequencing platform. HLA typing covered class I and class II loci at four-digit resolution. Typing coverage varied by locus: about 620-630 donors for A, B, C, DRB1 and DQB1; roughly 500 for DQA1; about 600 for DPA1; 400 to 480 for DPB1. Roughly 5 DR-DQ haplotypes were handled as single units for association and clustering because linkage in the cohort was strong. Among about 410 genotyped donors of the cohort, an average of roughly 230,000 unique TCR beta nucleotide sequences was sequenced per donor, of which 15% to 20% were non-productive.

Reading from cysteine to phenylalanine, the CDR3 counts 19 amino acids. The entry retains the CDR3 DNA only, 57 bases that are in frame from base 1. Taken from the germline V gene (reference sequence), the CDR1 and CDR2 loops are SEHNR and FQNEAQ. V lost 2 bases and J lost 3 bases, and the count of bases not matched to a germline gene is 11. The full study reports these points: In a later analysis, TCR association rates were found to vary across HLA loci, with the most associated TCRs seen for DRB1 alleles and the fewest for HLA-C alleles. Correlated functional status among segregating V segments might reflect linkage disequilibrium, but an unknown experimental factor could not be ruled out. In both the original and validation cohorts, the classifier was reported to diagnose cytomegalovirus status with high specificity and sensitivity. According to a later analysis, parvovirus B19, influenza, CMV and Epstein-Barr virus appeared linked to several top co-occurrence clusters. HLA typing was unavailable for some donors at each locus, so association tests used only the typed subset. Compared with equally common non-associated chains, HLA-associated TCR beta chains in a later analysis were more clonally expanded and had lower generation probabilities. In an earlier analysis of 587 of the donors, most TCR beta V segments appeared in productive rearrangements about 90% or about 30% of the time, broadly matching IMGT annotations. Strong co-occurrence of HLA alleles, especially DR and DQ, made assigning TCR associations to individual alleles difficult. A further reported finding was that TCR beta sequences accurately predicted the HLA-A and HLA-B alleles for most subjects in the first cohort. Three of the identified cytomegalovirus-associated TCR beta chains were confirmed in vitro to be specific for cytomegalovirus antigens. A later genetic analysis associated a missense DCLRE1C variant with V-gene and J-gene trimming of TCR beta chains, and an independent cohort replicated the association. CMV serostatus was the only immune exposure information available for the cohort. In a later analysis, most CMV-associated TCR beta chains were found to appear HLA-restricted, with HLA associations seemingly driven largely by CMV exposure. Compared with the approximately 600-donor mean, donors in an Asian-associated ancestry cluster had fewer N-insertions in productive TCRs, according to a later genetic analysis. At a false discovery rate of 0.05, a later analysis linked 16,000 or so TCR beta sequences to specific HLA alleles. Sequencing depth was assumed to be roughly uniform across donors in the presence/absence analyses, though that assumption may not hold. The 87-base-pair reads could not distinguish some IMGT-functional V segments, including TRBV6-2 and TRBV6-3, so those segments were excluded. Most TCR sequences were observed very rarely across donors, whereas some public TCRs were present in many individuals. A cluster of highly shared sequence variants was judged likely to be a technical artifact of the sequencing pipeline. The cohort was sequenced for TCR beta chains only, and without alpha or paired-chain data the features that could be detected were limited. The study gave a list of roughly 150 TCR beta chains associated with cytomegalovirus. Because counts were too low, about 15 rarely observed V segments, including chromosome 9 orphons, were left out of the earlier analysis of 587 of the donors. According to the authors, the approach could potentially be generalized to other disease states and immunological phenotypes.

The cohort comprised some 680 healthy bone marrow donors. Cohort members were all nominally healthy when sampled, although unrecorded immune exposures were likely present. The donor was CMV seronegative and was included in the group of a few hundred seronegative cohort members. A peripheral blood sample was collected from each donor, and TCR beta sequencing was performed on peripheral blood mononuclear cells. The Qiagen DNeasy Blood Extraction Kit was used to extract genomic DNA from the blood cell samples. The library was generated by the immunoSEQ multiplex PCR assay. For the multiplex PCR, a mixture combining 60 forward primers for TCR Vbeta segments and 13 reverse primers for TCR Jbeta segments was used. The CDR3 region of rearranged TCR beta genes was amplified from genomic DNA with a multiplex PCR assay. The amplified TCR beta libraries were sequenced on the Illumina HiSeq System as 87-base-pair reads. The study's processing was this. In a later analysis, roughly 80 million unique TCR beta chains were counted across the roughly 610 repertoires, and about 9.9 million of these chains were shared by at least two donors. A nearest-neighbor algorithm error-corrected the raw reads and collapsed the reads into unique sequences, merging closely related sequences to remove PCR and sequencing errors. V, D and J gene segments were assigned by aligning CDR3 sequences to IMGT reference sequences. For a sequence to be retained, a match of at least six nucleotides was required to both a V gene segment and a J gene segment. A rearrangement counted as productive if the CDR3 had no stop codons and remained in frame with V and J, and every other rearrangement counted as non-productive. Following IMGT convention, CDR3 was defined as the stretch from the second conserved V-encoded cysteine up to the conserved J-encoded phenylalanine. The earlier analysis of about 570 of the donors excluded any sequence lacking an unambiguous match to a single V gene segment. An earlier analysis of about 590 of the donors classified V segments as functional when productive rearrangements were above 56.7% and as segregating when the standard deviation between donors was above 5%. To diagnose cytomegalovirus status from the catalog of TCR beta chain sequences, a statistical classification framework was built. In a later analysis, TCR nucleotide sequences were compared against IMGT/GENE-DB human TR gene sequences so that V and J genes could be assigned. Using the TCRdist pipeline, a later analysis assigned CDR3 sequences along with most-parsimonious VDJ recombination scenarios. In a later analysis, each TCR beta chain was defined by its CDR3 amino acid sequence together with its V-gene family, and reads lacking a unique V-gene family were excluded. As a way to deal with suspected cross-contamination and a sequencing artifact, a later analysis dropped under 600 nucleotide sequences that were highly shared and had low generation probability. For each public chain, a later analysis derived a clonal expansion index from normalized ranks of inferred template counts within each repertoire. A later analysis computed generation probabilities with a VDJ recombination model fitted to out-of-frame rearrangements, and checked the results against IGoR. In a later analysis, hypergeometric tests were used to score TCR-TCR, TCR-HLA and TCR-CMV co-occurrence, with a repertoire-size bias correction applied to TCR pairs. A later analysis estimated false discovery rates by permuting HLA or CMV assignments 20 times. In a later analysis, co-occurring TCRs were grouped with DBSCAN, and TCRdist sequence similarity was added when clustering was performed within HLA-allele-positive subsets. Repertoires with fewer than 30,000 or more than 120,000 public chains were left out of co-occurrence clustering, as were five repertoires with anomalous nucleotide sharing. Held by TCRdb, this immuneACCESS table contains in-frame sequences only and omits some clones. Under half of the omission traces to an unresolved V gene where checked; the cause of the rest is unknown. V, J and clone size reflect that table, while D and trimming were determined from the DNA. This sample is represented by under 200,000 clones; 60% to 80% of them were singletons. Together, the top ten hold about 3.1% of the sample.

Sequencing was carried out using PBMCs. The TCR originated in a female donor in good health and CMV-seronegative. The chain was built from TRBV7-9 and TRBJ2-3, with 13 junctional bases fitting TRBD2. CDR3 sequence: CASSLPIGLAGASTDTQYF. The DNA sequence follows: TGTGCCAGCAGCTTACCGATAGGACTAGCGGGAGCGTCTACAGATACGCAGTATTTT.